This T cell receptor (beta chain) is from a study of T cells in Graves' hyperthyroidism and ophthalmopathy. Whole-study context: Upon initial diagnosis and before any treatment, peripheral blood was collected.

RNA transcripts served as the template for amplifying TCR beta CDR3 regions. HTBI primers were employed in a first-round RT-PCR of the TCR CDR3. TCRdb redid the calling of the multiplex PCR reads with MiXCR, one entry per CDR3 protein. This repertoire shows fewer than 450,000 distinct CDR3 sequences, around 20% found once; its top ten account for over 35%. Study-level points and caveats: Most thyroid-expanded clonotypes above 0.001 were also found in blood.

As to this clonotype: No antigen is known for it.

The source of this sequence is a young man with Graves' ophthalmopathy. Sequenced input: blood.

The CDR3 nucleotides are TGTGCCAGTAGTCGGGCCCAAGACAGGCCACAGCAGTACTTC. Its protein product is CASSRAQDRPQQYF. This chain joins TRBV7-9 and TRBJ2-7; possible D gene TRBD1, 6 bases. The ends were cut back, 9 bases at V and 8 bases at J, with 23 bases in the middle. This CDR3 is built from 14 residues. The germline gives CDR1 SEHNR, CDR2 FQNEAQ (reference sequence).